Sequencing of this T cell receptor (beta chain) was carried out in a study of blood T cell repertoires in COVID-19 (dated by TCRdb to 2018 to 2021). For context, the study as a whole: Collaborator samples came from the United States, Italy and Spain and covered acute and convalescent phases of COVID-19. The dataset comprised deeply sampled blood TCRbeta repertoires from subjects exposed to, actively infected with, or recovered from COVID-19. The samples were drawn from the first 160 participants of the ongoing ImmuneRACE study and from 1,254 subjects provided by 6 global collaborators. The material from the prospective study consisted of cDNA or gDNA derived from T cells, B-cell-depleted T cells, or PBMCs. The repertoires were released in a freely available public database intended as a resource for research on the immune response to SARS-CoV-2. The sample metadata nearly always contained a de-identified subject ID, COVID-19 status, age in years and sex. Where available, HLA class I and class II types were obtained from metadata supplied by the sample provider rather than from assay-based typing. Findings and caveats that apply to the study as a whole: Clinical and demographic metadata were provided uncurated, with the amount varying by source and participant.

This clone has only one observation. It has no known antigen specificity. No base quality values were provided; no much bigger clone lies one nucleotide off. CDR1 and CDR2, per the germline V gene (reference sequence), are SGHKS and YYEKEE. Trimming takes 0 bases from V and 7 bases from J, and the germline ends sit 5 bases apart. From its cysteine to its phenylalanine, the CDR3 spans 13 amino acids. Only the CDR3 region is kept as DNA, spanning 39 bases read in frame from base 1. Enrolling through a virtual design, the prospective study's participants ranged in age from roughly 18 to 89 years and lived across 24 United States geographic areas. To assign participants to cohorts, the prospective study relied on clinical history that participants themselves reported in a screening survey and a study questionnaire. A participant counted as exposed if, within 2 weeks of entering the study, that participant had been in contact with someone who had a PCR-confirmed or clinician-diagnosed COVID-19 case. In the prospective study, mobile phlebotomists collected whole blood, serum and a nasopharyngeal or oropharyngeal swab from each participant. Additional blood draws and questionnaires over a 2-month period could optionally be provided by prospective study participants. Before DNA extraction, prospective study blood samples were shipped either frozen or at room temperature.

The immunoSEQ Assay, a bias-controlled multiplex PCR, was used to amplify TCRbeta CDR3 regions from genomic DNA. As for the original processing: Within the assay, amplification of reference gene primers was used to estimate how many nucleated cells each sample contained. Sequence reads were collapsed and filtered to measure the absolute abundance of every unique TCRbeta CDR3 rearrangement. For each sample, productive Simpson clonality was calculated by taking the square root of Simpson's diversity index across productive rearrangements. Sourced from immuneACCESS, this table was stored by TCRdb with only in-frame sequences that have V and J called. A share of the clones is absent; for the studies checked, an unresolved V gene accounts for under half, and the remainder has no known explanation. V, J and clone size reflect that table, while D and trimming were determined from the DNA. Recorded for this sample are 200,000 to 250,000 clones; 86% of them occurred a single time. The top ten clonotypes cover roughly 4% of the sample.

Specimen: PBMCs or T cells enriched from blood (not recorded which). Rearrangement joined TRBV5-5 to TRBJ1-6; the D gene is unclear. The sequence was collected from a woman younger than 45 who had been exposed to COVID-19. The nucleotide sequence is TGTGCCAGCAGCTTGGCGTCGAATTCACCCCTCCACTTT. This gives the protein CASSLASNSPLHF.